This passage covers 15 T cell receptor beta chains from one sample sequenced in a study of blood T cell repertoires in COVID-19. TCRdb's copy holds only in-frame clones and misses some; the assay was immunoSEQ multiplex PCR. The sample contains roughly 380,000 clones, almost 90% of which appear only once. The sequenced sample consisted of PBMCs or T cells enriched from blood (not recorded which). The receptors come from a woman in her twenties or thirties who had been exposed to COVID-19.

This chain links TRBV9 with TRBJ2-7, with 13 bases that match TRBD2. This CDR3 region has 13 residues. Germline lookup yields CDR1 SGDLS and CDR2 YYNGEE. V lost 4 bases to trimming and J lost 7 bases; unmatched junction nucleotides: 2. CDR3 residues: CASSRGLAGEQYF. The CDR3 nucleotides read TGTGCCAGCAGCCGGGGACTAGCGGGGGAGCAGTACTTC. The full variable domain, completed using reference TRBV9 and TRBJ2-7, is DSGVTQTPKHLITATGQRVTLRCSPRSGDLSVYWYQQSLDQGLQFLIQYYNGEERAKGNILERFSAQQFPDLHSELNLSSLELGDSALYFCASSRGLAGEQYFGPGTRLTVT.

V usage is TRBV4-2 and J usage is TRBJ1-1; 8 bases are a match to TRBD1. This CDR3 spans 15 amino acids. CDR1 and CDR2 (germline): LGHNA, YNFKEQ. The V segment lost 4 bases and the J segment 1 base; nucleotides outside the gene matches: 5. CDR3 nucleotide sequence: TGTGCCAGCAGCCCCCGGCAGGGGGCGAACACTGAAGCTTTCTTT. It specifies CASSPRQGANTEAFF.

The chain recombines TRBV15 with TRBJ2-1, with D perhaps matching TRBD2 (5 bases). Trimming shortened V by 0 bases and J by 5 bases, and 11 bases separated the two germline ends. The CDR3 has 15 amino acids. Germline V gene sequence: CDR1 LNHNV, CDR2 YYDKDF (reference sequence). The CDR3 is CATSRDRLLDNEQFF. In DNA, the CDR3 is TGTGCCACCAGCAGAGATCGACTATTAGACAATGAGCAGTTCTTC.

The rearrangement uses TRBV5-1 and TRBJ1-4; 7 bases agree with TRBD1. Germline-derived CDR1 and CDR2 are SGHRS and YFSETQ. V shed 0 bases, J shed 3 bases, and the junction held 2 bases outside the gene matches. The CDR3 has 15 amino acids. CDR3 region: CASSLVQGSNEKLFF. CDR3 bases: TGCGCCAGCAGCTTGGTACAGGGGTCTAATGAAAAACTGTTTTTT. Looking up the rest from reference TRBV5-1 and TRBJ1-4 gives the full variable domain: KAGVTQTPRYLIKTRGQQVTLSCSPISGHRSVSWYQQTPGQGLQFLFEYFSETQRNKGNFPGRFSGRQFSNSRSEMNVSTLELGDSALYLCASSLVQGSNEKLFFGSGTQLSVL.

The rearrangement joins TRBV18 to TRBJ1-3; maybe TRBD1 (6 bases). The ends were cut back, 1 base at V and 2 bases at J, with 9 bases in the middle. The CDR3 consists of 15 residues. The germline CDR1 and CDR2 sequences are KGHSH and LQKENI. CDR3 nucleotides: TGTGCCAGCTCACCACGTCAGGGGCCTGGAAACACCATATATTTT. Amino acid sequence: CASSPRQGPGNTIYF.

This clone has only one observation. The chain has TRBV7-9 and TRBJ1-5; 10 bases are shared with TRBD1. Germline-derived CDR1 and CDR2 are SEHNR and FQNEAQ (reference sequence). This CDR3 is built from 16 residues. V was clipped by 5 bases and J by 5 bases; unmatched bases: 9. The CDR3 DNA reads TGTGCCAGCAGCGGGATTTGGACAGGGGGTGATCAGCCCCAGCATTTT. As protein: CASSGIWTGGDQPQHF.

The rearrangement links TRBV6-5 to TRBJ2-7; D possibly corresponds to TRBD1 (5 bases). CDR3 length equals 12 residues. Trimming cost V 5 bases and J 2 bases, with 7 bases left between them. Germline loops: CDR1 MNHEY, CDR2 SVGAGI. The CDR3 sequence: CASSQDTYEQYF. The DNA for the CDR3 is TGTGCCAGCAGTCAGGACACCTACGAGCAGTACTTC.

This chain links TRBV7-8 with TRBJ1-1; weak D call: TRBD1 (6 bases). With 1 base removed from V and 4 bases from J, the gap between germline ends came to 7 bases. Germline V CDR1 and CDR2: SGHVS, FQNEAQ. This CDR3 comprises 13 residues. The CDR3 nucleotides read TGTGCCAGCAGCTTAGGAGGGGGCACTGAAGCTTTCTTT. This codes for CASSLGGGTEAFF.

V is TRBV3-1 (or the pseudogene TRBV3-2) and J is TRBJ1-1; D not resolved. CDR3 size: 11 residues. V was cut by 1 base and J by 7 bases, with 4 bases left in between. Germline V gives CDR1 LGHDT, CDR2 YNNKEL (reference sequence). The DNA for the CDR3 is TGTGCCAGCAGCCAAGGCGGTGAAGCTTTCTTT. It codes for CASSQGGEAFF.

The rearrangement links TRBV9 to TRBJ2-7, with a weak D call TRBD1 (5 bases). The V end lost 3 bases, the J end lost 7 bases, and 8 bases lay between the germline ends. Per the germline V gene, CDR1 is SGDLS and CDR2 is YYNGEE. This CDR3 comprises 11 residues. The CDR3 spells CASSGQGEQYF. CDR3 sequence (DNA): TGTGCCAGCAGCGGGCAGGGTGAGCAGTACTTC.

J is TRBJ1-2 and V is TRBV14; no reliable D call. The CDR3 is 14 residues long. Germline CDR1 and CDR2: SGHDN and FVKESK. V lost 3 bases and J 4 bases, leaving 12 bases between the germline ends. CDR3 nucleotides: TGTGCCAGCAGCCATGGGAGGAGCCCCTATGGCTACACCTTC. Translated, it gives CASSHGRSPYGYTF.

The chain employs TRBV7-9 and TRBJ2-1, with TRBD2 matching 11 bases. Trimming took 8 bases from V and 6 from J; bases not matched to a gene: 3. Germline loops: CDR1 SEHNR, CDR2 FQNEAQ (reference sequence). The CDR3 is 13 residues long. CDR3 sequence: CASRLAGGNEQFF. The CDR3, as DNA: TGTGCCAGCCGTCTAGCGGGAGGCAATGAGCAGTTCTTC.

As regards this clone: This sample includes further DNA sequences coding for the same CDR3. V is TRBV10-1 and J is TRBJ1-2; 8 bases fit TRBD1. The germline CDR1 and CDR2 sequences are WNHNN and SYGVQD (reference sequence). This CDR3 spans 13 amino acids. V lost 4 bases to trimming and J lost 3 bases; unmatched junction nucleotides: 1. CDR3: CASSADRDYGYTF. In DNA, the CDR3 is TGCGCCAGCAGTGCGGACAGGGACTATGGCTACACCTTC.

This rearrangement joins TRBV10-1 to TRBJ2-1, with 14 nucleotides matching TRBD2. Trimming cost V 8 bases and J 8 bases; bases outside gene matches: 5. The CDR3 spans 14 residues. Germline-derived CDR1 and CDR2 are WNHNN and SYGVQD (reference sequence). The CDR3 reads CASGTSGSLDEQFF. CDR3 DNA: TGCGCCAGCGGGACTAGCGGGAGCCTGGATGAGCAGTTCTTC.

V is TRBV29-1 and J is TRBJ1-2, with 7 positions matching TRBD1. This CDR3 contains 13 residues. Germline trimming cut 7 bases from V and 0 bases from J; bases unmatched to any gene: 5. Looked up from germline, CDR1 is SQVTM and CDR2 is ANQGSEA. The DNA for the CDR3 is TGCAGCGGAGGGACAGCCACTAACTATGGCTACACCTTC. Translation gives CSGGTATNYGYTF.